This T cell receptor beta chain appears in the sequencing data of a study of response to subunit inactivated influenza vaccine. This clonotype was recorded a few times. Its cognate antigen is unknown. The germline V gene encodes CDR1 DFQATT and CDR2 SNEGSKA (reference sequence). V was clipped by 2 bases and J by 3 bases; unmatched bases: 2. This CDR3 comprises 16 residues. The study, taken as a whole, reports: Each seasonal flu vaccination may recruit only limited new T cells, authors suggested.

TCRdb reanalysed the RT-PCR reads using MiXCR and keeps one entry per CDR3 protein. In the table there are some 850,000 distinct CDR3 sequences, approximately 17% of which are singletons. The sample here was PBMCs from blood, taken 5 to 6 days after vaccination. The V and J genes are TRBV20-1 and TRBJ2-3; 16 bases map to TRBD2. The receptor's source is a man aged 45-65 years who received an inactivated influenza vaccine. The CDR3 DNA reads as TGCAGTGCTAGAAAGGGACTAGCGGGGGGGACAGATACGCAGTATTTT. It translates to CSARKGLAGGTDTQYF.